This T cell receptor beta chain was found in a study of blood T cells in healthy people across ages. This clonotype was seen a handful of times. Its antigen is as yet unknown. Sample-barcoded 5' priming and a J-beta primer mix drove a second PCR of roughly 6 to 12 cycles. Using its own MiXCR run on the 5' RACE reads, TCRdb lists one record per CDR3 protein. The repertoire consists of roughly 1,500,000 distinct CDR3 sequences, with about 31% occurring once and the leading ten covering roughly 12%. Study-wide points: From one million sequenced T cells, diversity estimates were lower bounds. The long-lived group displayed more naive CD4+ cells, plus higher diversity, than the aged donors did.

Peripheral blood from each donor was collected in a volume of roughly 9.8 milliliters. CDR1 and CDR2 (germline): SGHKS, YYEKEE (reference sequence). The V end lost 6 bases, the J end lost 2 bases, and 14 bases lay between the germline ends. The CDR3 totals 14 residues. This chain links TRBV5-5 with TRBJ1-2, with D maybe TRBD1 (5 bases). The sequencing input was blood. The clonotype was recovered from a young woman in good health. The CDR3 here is CASTYQGSNYGYTF. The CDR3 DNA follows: TGTGCCAGCACCTACCAGGGCAGCAACTATGGCTACACCTTC.